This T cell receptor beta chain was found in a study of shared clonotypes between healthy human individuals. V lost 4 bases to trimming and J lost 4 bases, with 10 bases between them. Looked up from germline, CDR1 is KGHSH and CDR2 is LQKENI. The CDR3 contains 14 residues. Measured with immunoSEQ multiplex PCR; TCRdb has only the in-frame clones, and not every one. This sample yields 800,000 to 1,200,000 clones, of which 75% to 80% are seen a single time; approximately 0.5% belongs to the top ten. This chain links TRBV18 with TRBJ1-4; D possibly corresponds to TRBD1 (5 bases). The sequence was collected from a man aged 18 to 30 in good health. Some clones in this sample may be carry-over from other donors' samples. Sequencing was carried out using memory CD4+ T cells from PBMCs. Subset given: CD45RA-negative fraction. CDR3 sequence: CASSQTVNNEKLFF. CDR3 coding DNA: TGTGCCAGCTCACAGACAGTAAATAATGAAAAACTGTTTTTT.